The next 3 T cell receptor beta chains were all read from a single sample in a study of T cell responses to AZD1222 COVID-19 vaccine (dated by TCRdb to the early 2020s). Library construction relied on the immunoSEQ multiplex PCR assay. The table was pulled from immuneACCESS by TCRdb, which kept in-frame rearrangements only. Such tables lose some clones; where checked, under half of the loss comes from unresolved V genes, and the rest has no known cause. The sample table shows 79,000 or so clones, and about 74% are seen once. Of the sample, roughly 28% falls within the top ten clones. The time point label here, explained by the study, means: about 28 days (+/-7) after the second vaccine dose. What this sample's treatment or condition label stands for: meningococcal conjugate vaccine given as trial control. The sample was peripheral blood, taken 28 days after the second dose of the MenACWY control vaccine. Source of these receptors: an adult who received the MenACWY meningococcal vaccine as a control.

This chain joins TRBV5-5 and TRBJ2-7; D unresolved. Germline V gene data show CDR1 as SGHKS and CDR2 as YYEKEE (reference sequence). Trimming stripped 5 bases from V and 0 bases from J, with 15 bases between. The CDR3 consists of 15 residues. The CDR3 sequence is CASSRTFPSSYEQYF. As DNA, the CDR3 is TGTGCCAGCAGTCGGACGTTCCCAAGCTCCTACGAGCAGTACTTC.

CDR3 loop: CASHRAGGDTGELFF. DNA of the CDR3: TGTGCCAGCCACAGGGCAGGGGGCGACACCGGGGAGCTGTTTTTT. This chain uses TRBV6-5 with TRBJ2-2; 8 bases are shared with TRBD1. Trimming took 8 bases from V and 3 from J; bases not matched to a gene: 8. The CDR3 covers 15 residues. Germline V gene data show CDR1 as MNHEY and CDR2 as SVGAGI.

The chain is built from TRBV7-8 and TRBJ2-7, with D perhaps matching TRBD1 (6 bases). Germline CDR1 and CDR2: SGHVS and FQNEAQ. V was cut by 4 bases and J by 2 bases, with 15 bases left in between. This CDR3 has 15 amino acids. The DNA for the CDR3 is TGTGCCAGCAGCTCCCGACAGGAGAAAGCCTACGAGCAGTACTTC. As protein: CASSSRQEKAYEQYF. Full variable domain (outside the CDR3, taken from reference TRBV7-8 and TRBJ2-7): GAGVSQSPRYKVAKRGQDVALRCDPISGHVSLFWYQQALGQGPEFLTYFQNEAQLDKSGLPSDRFFAERPEGSVSTLKIQRTQQEDSAVYLCASSSRQEKAYEQYFGPGTRLTVT.